This T cell receptor (beta chain) is drawn from a study of OX40 agonist ivuxolimab in advanced cancers. Study details: Prior anti-PD-1, anti-PD-L1 or anti-CTLA-4 therapy did not bar entry, and approximately 40% had some.

A note on this clone: Its specificity is not known.

Profiling relied on immunoSEQ multiplex PCR, and the TCRdb table lists in-frame clones only, not all of them. The data contain approximately 76,000 clones, approximately 89% of them singletons. Study results and caveats: Doses of 0.1 to 3.0 mg/kg were accompanied by clonal expansion of CD4+ and CD8+ blood T cells by week 6. On average, CD8+ T cells showed a greater number of expanded clones than CD4+. The 0.1-3.0 mg/kg partial responders had among the lowest clonal expansion.

The CDR3 loop spans 15 amino acids. CDR1 SGHRS and CDR2 YFSETQ come from the germline V gene. V was cut by 4 bases and J by 5 bases, with 15 bases left in between. The receptor's source is an adult with an advanced solid tumor such as melanoma, head and neck, liver or kidney cancer. V usage is TRBV5-1 and J usage is TRBJ2-2, with D possibly TRBD2 on 5 matching bases. The sample in question was CD4+ or CD8+ T cells sorted from blood, obtained in a trial of the OX40 agonist ivuxolimab. CDR3 sequence reads: CASSRGSGPTGELFF. For the CDR3, the DNA is TGCGCCAGCAGCCGAGGGAGCGGACCAACCGGGGAGCTGTTTTTT.